The T cell receptor (beta chain) under discussion was sequenced for a study of OX40 agonist ivuxolimab in advanced cancers. Overall study: Across the patients, intravenous ivuxolimab was delivered every 2 weeks at 0.01 to 10 mg/kg.

Generated by immunoSEQ multiplex PCR, the TCRdb table keeps only in-frame clones and is missing some. The sample consists of about 70,000 clones, 85% to 90% of them appearing once. J lost 8 bases, V lost 3 bases, and 5 bases had no gene match. CDR1 and CDR2 from the germline V gene are SGHRS and YFSETQ. The CDR3 length is 14 residues. Patients with autoimmune history or systemic immunosuppression were excluded. The chain recombines TRBV5-1 with TRBJ1-4; TRBD1 matches at 9 bases. Material: CD4+ or CD8+ T cells sorted from blood, obtained in a trial of the OX40 agonist ivuxolimab. The TCR was taken from an adult with an advanced solid tumor such as melanoma, head and neck, liver or kidney cancer. This chain's CDR3 is CASSSGQGREKLFF. CDR3 DNA sequence: TGCGCCAGCAGCTCAGGACAGGGGCGGGAAAAACTGTTTTTT.